This TCR beta chain appears in the sequencing data of a study of shared clonotypes between healthy human individuals. Findings of the study overall: Donor scarcity curtailed the genetic and exposure-history diversity represented herein. Researchers sampled blood only, noting tissue repertoires likely differ.

Per the study methods: Filtering was not the same, since immunoSEQ gave junction-only sequences without quality scores. The protocol was immunoSEQ multiplex PCR, while the TCRdb copy is restricted to in-frame clones and leaves out a portion. V, J and clone size are those of that table, while D and trimming were read from the DNA. The table has roughly 2,500,000 clones, under 95% seen once. The V gene's germline CDR1 is MDHEN and CDR2 SYDVKM. The length of the CDR3 is 13 residues. Trimming took off 11 bases at V and 0 bases at J, with 11 bases between the two ends. As for this clone: Its target is not known.

The chain joins TRBV28 to TRBJ2-4; no reliable D call. This sequence was found in a man younger than 35 in good health. Some clones in this sample may be carry-over from other donors' samples. Sequenced input: naive CD4+ T cells from PBMCs. The subset here: CD45RA+ positively selected. The CDR3 loop is CAASAVAKNIQYF. The CDR3 DNA sequence: TGTGCCGCCTCGGCCGTAGCCAAAAACATTCAGTACTTC. The full variable domain, its missing parts supplied by reference TRBV28 and TRBJ2-4, is DVKVTQSSRYLVKRTGEKVFLECVQDMDHENMFWYRQDPGLGLRLIYFSYDVKMKEKGDIPEGYSVSREKKERFSLILESASTNQTSMYLCAASAVAKNIQYFGAGTRLSVL.